The 11 T cell receptor beta chains below were found in one sample sequenced in a study of T-cell memory formation after mild COVID-19. MiXCR, run by TCRdb on the 5' RACE reads, gives a single entry per CDR3 protein. The table shows more than 350,000 distinct CDR3 sequences, with over 20% occurring only once. What was sequenced was PBMCs or a T cell subset sorted from them (not recorded which). Receptor source: an adult woman who had mild COVID-19 (a few samples of this study predate the infection). Cell type and time point are not known.

The chain links TRBV7-2 to TRBJ1-2; unclear D gene. Trimming took off 3 bases at V and 10 bases at J, with 9 bases between the two ends. Germline CDR1 and CDR2: SGHTA and FQGNSA. This CDR3 comprises 11 residues. This CDR3 reads CASSFRVNYTF. CDR3 bases: TGTGCCAGCAGCTTTAGGGTAAACTACACCTTC.

The genes are TRBV6-2 or TRBV6-3 and TRBJ1-6; D uncertain. This CDR3 spans 16 amino acids. Germline lookup yields CDR1 MNHEY and CDR2 SVGEGT. The V end was cut by 6 bases, the J end by 0 bases, with 12 bases between. The CDR3 protein is CASRWRWSSYNSPLHF. The CDR3 coding sequence is TGTGCCAGCAGATGGAGGTGGAGCTCCTATAATTCACCCCTCCACTTT.

This clonotype was seen more than once but under ten times. The rearrangement uses TRBV15 and TRBJ2-3; maybe TRBD2 (7 bases). The CDR3 consists of 16 residues. Germline CDR1 reads LNHNV; CDR2 reads YYDKDF (reference sequence). Trimming removed 4 bases from V and 0 bases from J, with 14 bases in between. The CDR3 nucleotides read TGTGCCACCAGCAAGGGGGGGGCTTCCAGCACAGATACGCAGTATTTT. Translating gives CATSKGGASSTDTQYF.

This chain uses TRBV11-3 with TRBJ2-2, with D possibly TRBD2 on 6 matching bases. Trimming stripped 6 bases from V and 6 bases from J, with 14 bases between. This CDR3 comprises 14 residues. Germline V gives CDR1 SGHNT, CDR2 YENEEA. The CDR3 DNA reads as TGTGCCAGCAGGTCCCCGGCGGGGCCCGGGGAGCTGTTTTTT. It yields the protein CASRSPAGPGELFF.

This clonotype was seen only once. The V call is TRBV7-6, the J call TRBJ2-1; no clear D gene. V lost 1 base to trimming and J lost 2 bases, with 18 bases between them. The CDR3 is 18 amino acids. Germline assignment: CDR1 SGHVS and CDR2 FNYEAQ. The CDR3 sequence: CASSLDRAGLGTYNEQFF. CDR3 in DNA: TGTGCCAGCAGCTTAGATAGGGCAGGCCTTGGCACCTACAATGAGCAGTTCTTC.

This clonotype was seen only a few times. The chain couples TRBV7-2 to TRBJ2-4, with D possibly matching TRBD2 (5 bases). V lost 5 bases, J lost 7 bases, and 24 bases lay in between. Germline CDR1 SGHTA, CDR2 FQGNSA. The CDR3 runs 17 residues. This CDR3 is CASSPQVGGGARNIQYF. The CDR3 DNA reads as TGTGCCAGCAGCCCCCAGGTAGGCGGAGGAGCCAGGAACATTCAGTACTTC.

In its sample, this clonotype was seen a few times. The chain has TRBV7-6 and TRBJ1-2, with a tentative D call TRBD1 (6 bases). The ends were cut back, 4 bases at V and 8 bases at J, with 17 bases in the middle. The CDR3 consists of 14 residues. The germline V gene has CDR1 SGHVS and CDR2 FNYEAQ. In DNA form, the CDR3 reads TGTGCCAGCAGCTCCACGGGGGCAGGAGGGGGCTACACCTTC. It specifies CASSSTGAGGGYTF.

This chain links TRBV28 with TRBJ2-1; 7 bases fit TRBD2. V trimming: 8 bases; J trimming: 9 bases; junction bases outside the gene matches: 10. The CDR3 is 13 residues long. Germline V gene lookup returns CDR1 MDHEN and CDR2 SYDVKM. The CDR3 sequence: CASATAGVLEQFF. Written as DNA, the CDR3 is TGTGCCAGCGCTACGGCGGGAGTACTTGAGCAGTTCTTC.

This chain links TRBV12-3 or TRBV12-4 with TRBJ2-3; D gene unclear. Trimming removed 5 bases from V and 4 bases from J, with 22 bases in between. The length of the CDR3 is 17 residues. The CDR3 nucleotides read TGTGCCAGCAGTCACGATACTCCGGGTTTCAGCGCAGATACGCAGTATTTT. Protein product: CASSHDTPGFSADTQYF.

The J gene is TRBJ2-1, the V gene TRBV9; D might be TRBD2 (5 bases). Deletions cut 0 bases from V and 5 bases from J, with 9 bases between. Germline V gene sequence: CDR1 SGDLS, CDR2 YYNGEE. The CDR3 loop spans 14 amino acids. CDR3 in amino acids: CASSVAATNNEQFF. CDR3 bases: TGTGCCAGCAGCGTAGCCGCGACTAACAATGAGCAGTTCTTC. Full variable domain (missing parts from reference TRBV9 and TRBJ2-1): DSGVTQTPKHLITATGQRVTLRCSPRSGDLSVYWYQQSLDQGLQFLIQYYNGEERAKGNILERFSAQQFPDLHSELNLSSLELGDSALYFCASSVAATNNEQFFGPGTRLTVL.

This clonotype was observed a handful of times. The genes are TRBV12-3 or TRBV12-4 and TRBJ2-3, with 8 bases fitting TRBD2. The CDR3 has 15 residues. With V trimmed by 2 bases and J by 3 bases, 4 bases remained unmatched. This CDR3 is CASSLSGSRTDTQYF. The CDR3 DNA reads TGTGCCAGCAGTTTAAGCGGGAGTAGGACAGATACGCAGTATTTT.